This TCR beta chain was captured by sequencing in a study of blood T cell repertoires in COVID-19. Study summary: Sites across the United States, Italy and Spain contributed samples from acute and convalescent COVID-19. From T cells, B-cell-depleted T cells, or PBMCs came the material, which was cDNA or gDNA.

Original methodology: It was from reference gene primer amplification that nucleated cell counts were estimated. Some clones are missing from TCRdb's copy, which holds only in-frame ones; the method was immunoSEQ multiplex PCR. D and trimming come from the DNA, and the V and J calls and clone size come from that table. The sample has 150,000 or so clones, approximately 85% seen once. In germline, CDR1 is SQVTM, CDR2 ANQGSEA. The CDR3 loop spans 12 amino acids. The junction had 8 bases not matched to a gene; V was cut back by 6 bases and J by 6 bases. This clonotype originated in a man in his 60s with active or convalescent COVID-19. The specimen was peripheral blood. The rearrangement uses TRBV29-1 and TRBJ2-7; 7 bases align to TRBD2. The CDR3 nucleotides are TGCAGCGTGGGGGGGGGAGCGAGCGAGCAGTACTTC. Protein sequence: CSVGGGASEQYF.